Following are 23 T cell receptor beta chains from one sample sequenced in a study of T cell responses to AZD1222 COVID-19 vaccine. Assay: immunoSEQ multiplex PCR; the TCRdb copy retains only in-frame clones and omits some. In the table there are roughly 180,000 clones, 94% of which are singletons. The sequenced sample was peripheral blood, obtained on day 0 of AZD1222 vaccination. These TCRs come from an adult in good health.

DNA of the CDR3: TGTGCCAGCAGTACAACAGGGTTCAAAGGCTACACCTTC. This encodes CASSTTGFKGYTF. The chain uses TRBV6-5 and TRBJ1-2; a possible D gene is TRBD1 (6 bases). CDR1 is MNHEY, CDR2 SVGAGI, per germline. Trimming cost V 5 bases and J 8 bases, with 15 bases left between them. The CDR3 spans 13 residues.

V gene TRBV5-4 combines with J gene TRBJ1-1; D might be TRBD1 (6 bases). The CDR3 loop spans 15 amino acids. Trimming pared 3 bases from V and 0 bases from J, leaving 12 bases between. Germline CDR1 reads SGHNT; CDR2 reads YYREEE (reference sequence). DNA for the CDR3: TGTGCCAGCAGCTACGTAGACAGGATGAACACTGAAGCTTTCTTT. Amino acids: CASSYVDRMNTEAFF.

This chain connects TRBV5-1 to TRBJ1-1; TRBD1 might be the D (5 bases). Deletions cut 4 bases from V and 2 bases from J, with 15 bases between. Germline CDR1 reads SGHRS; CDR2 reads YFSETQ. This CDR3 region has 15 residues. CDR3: CASSLTGRTNTEAFF. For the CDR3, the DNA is TGCGCCAGCAGCCTTACGGGACGGACCAACACTGAAGCTTTCTTT. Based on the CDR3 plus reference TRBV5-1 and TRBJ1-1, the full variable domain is KAGVTQTPRYLIKTRGQQVTLSCSPISGHRSVSWYQQTPGQGLQFLFEYFSETQRNKGNFPGRFSGRQFSNSRSEMNVSTLELGDSALYLCASSLTGRTNTEAFFGQGTRLTVV.

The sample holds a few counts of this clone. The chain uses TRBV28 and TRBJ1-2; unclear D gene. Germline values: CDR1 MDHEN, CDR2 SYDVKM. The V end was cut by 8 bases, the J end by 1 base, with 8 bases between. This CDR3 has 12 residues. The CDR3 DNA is TGTGCCAGCGTTGGGAATAACTATGGCTACACCTTC. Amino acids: CASVGNNYGYTF.

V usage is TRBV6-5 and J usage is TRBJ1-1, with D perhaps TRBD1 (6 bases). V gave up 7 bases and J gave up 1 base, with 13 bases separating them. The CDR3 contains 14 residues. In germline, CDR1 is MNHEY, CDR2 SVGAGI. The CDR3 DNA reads TGTGCCAGCAAGGGAGGGGGGAGGAACACTGAAGCTTTCTTT. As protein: CASKGGGRNTEAFF.

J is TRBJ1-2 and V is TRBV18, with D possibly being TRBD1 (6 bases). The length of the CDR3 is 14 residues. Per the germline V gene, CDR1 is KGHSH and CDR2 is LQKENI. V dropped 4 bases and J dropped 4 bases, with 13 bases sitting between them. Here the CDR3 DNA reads TGTGCCAGCTCACGATACAGGGAAAGCTATGGCTACACCTTC. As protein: CASSRYRESYGYTF. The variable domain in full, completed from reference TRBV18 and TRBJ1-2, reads NAGVMQNPRHLVRRRGQEARLRCSPMKGHSHVYWYRQLPEEGLKFMVYLQKENIIDESGMPKERFSAEFPKEGPSILRIQQVVRGDSAAYFCASSRYRESYGYTFGSGTRLTVV.

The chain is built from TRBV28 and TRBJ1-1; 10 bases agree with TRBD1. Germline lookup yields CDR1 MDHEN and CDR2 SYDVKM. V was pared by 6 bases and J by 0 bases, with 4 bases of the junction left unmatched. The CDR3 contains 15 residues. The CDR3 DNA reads TGTGCCAGCAGACGGGACAGGGGACTGAACACTGAAGCTTTCTTT. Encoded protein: CASRRDRGLNTEAFF.

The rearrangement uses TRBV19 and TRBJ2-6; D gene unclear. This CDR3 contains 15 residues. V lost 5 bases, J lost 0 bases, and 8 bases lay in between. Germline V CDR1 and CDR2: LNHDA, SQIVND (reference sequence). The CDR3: CASSWSSSGANVLTF. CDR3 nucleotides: TGTGCCAGTAGTTGGTCGTCCTCTGGGGCCAACGTCCTGACTTTC. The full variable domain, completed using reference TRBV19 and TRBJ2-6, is DGGITQSPKYLFRKEGQNVTLSCEQNLNHDAMYWYRQDPGQGLRLIYYSQIVNDFQKGDIAEGYSVSREKKESFPLTVTSAQKNPTAFYLCASSWSSSGANVLTFGAGSRLTVL.

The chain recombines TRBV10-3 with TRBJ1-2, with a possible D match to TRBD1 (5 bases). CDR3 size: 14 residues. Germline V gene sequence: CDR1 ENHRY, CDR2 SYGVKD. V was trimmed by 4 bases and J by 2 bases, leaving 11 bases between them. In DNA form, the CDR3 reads TGTGCCATCAGTGTAGGGGAAGCGAACTATGGCTACACCTTC. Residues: CAISVGEANYGYTF.

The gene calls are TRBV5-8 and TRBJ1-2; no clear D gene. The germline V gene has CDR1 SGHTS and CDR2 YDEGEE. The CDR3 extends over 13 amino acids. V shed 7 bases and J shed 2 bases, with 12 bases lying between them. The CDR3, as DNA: TGTGCCAGCCGATCCGTTGGGAACTATGGCTACACCTTC. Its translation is CASRSVGNYGYTF.

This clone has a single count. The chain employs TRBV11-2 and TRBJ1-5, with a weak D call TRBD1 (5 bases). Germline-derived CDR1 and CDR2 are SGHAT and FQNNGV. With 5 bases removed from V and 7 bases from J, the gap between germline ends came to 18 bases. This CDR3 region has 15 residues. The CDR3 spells CASSMGRGAGQPQHF. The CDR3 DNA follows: TGTGCCAGCAGCATGGGGAGGGGAGCTGGGCAGCCCCAGCATTTT. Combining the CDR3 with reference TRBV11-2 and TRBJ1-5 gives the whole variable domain EAGVAQSPRYKIIEKRQSVAFWCNPISGHATLYWYQQILGQGPKLLIQFQNNGVVDDSQLPKDRFSAERLKGVDSTLKIQPAKLEDSAVYLCASSMGRGAGQPQHFGDGTRLSIL.

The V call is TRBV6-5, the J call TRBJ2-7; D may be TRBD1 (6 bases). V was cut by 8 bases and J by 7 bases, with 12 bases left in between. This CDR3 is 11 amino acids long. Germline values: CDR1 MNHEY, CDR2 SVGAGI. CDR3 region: CASQGLGEQYF. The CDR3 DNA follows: TGTGCCAGCCAGGGGCTGGGTGAGCAGTACTTC.

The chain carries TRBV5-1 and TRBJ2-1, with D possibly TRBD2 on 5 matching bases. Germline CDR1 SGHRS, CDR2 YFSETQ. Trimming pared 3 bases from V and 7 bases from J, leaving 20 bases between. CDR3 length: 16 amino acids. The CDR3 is CASSSVLVTGKNEQFF. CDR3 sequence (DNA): TGCGCCAGCAGCTCAGTATTAGTAACGGGAAAGAATGAGCAGTTCTTC.

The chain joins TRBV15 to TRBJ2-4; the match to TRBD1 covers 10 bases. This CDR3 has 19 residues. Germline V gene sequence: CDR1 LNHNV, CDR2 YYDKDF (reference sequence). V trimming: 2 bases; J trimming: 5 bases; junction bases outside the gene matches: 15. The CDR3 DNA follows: TGTGCCACCAGCAGATGCAGATCATGCCGGGACAGGGGAGAAAACATTCAGTACTTC. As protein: CATSRCRSCRDRGENIQYF.

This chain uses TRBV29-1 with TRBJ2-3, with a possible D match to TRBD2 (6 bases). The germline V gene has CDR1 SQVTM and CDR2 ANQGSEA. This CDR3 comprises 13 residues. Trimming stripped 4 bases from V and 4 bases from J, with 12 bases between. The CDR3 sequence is CSVAIGGADTQYF. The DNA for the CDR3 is TGCAGCGTTGCCATAGGAGGGGCAGATACGCAGTATTTT.

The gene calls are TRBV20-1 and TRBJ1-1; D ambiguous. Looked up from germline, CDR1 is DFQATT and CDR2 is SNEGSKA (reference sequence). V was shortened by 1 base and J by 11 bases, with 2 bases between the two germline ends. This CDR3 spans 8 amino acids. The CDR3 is CSARGAFF. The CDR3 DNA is TGCAGTGCTAGAGGTGCTTTCTTT.

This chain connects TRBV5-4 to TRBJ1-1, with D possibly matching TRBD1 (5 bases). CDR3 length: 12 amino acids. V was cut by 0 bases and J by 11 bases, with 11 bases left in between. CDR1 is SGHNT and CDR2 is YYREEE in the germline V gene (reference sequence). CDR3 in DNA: TGTGCCAGCAGCTTGGTGGAGGGGACGGCTTTCTTT. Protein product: CASSLVEGTAFF.

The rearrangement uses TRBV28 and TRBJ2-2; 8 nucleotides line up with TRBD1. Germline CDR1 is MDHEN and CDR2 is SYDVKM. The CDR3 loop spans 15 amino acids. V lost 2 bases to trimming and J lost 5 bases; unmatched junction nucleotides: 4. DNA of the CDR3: TGTGCCAGCAGTTTAAACAGGGGGTTTACCGGGGAGCTGTTTTTT. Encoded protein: CASSLNRGFTGELFF.

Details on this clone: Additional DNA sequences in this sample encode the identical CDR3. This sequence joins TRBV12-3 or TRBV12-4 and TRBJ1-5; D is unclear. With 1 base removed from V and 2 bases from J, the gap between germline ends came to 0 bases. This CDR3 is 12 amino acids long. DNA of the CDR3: TGTGCCAGCAGTTTAGGCAATCAGCCCCAGCATTTT. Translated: CASSLGNQPQHF.

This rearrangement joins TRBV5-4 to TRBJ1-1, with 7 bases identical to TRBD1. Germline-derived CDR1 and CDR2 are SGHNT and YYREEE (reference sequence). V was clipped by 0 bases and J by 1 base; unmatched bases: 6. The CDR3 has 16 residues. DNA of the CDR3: TGTGCCAGCAGCTTGGGGGGGGACAGACCGAACACTGAAGCTTTCTTT. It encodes CASSLGGDRPNTEAFF. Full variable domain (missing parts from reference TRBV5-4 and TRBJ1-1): ETGVTQSPTHLIKTRGQQVTLRCSSQSGHNTVSWYQQALGQGPQFIFQYYREEENGRGNFPPRFSGLQFPNYSSELNVNALELDDSALYLCASSLGGDRPNTEAFFGQGTRLTVV.

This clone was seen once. Here the CDR3 reads CASSDIVSEQYF. CDR3 nucleotides: TGTGCCAGCAGTGATATTGTAAGCGAGCAGTACTTC. This chain links TRBV25-1 with TRBJ2-7; the D is unclear. The V gene's germline CDR1 is MGHDK and CDR2 SYGVNS. The CDR3 runs 12 residues. V lost 3 bases and J 6 bases, leaving 9 bases between the germline ends.

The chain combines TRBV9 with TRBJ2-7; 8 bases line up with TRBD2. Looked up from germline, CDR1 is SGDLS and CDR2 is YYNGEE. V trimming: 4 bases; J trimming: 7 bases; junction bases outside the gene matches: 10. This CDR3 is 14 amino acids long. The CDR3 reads CASSISGKAGEQYF. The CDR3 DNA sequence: TGTGCCAGCAGCATTAGCGGGAAGGCTGGGGAGCAGTACTTC.

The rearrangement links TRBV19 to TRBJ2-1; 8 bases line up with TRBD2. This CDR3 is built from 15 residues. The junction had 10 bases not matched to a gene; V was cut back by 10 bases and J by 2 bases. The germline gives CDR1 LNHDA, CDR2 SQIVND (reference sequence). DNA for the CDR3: TGTGCCATTTCAGCGGGAGCGTTCCCCTACAATGAGCAGTTCTTC. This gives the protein CAISAGAFPYNEQFF.